Here is one T cell receptor beta chain with its context. Germline V gives CDR1 KGHSH, CDR2 LQKENI. V was pared by 3 bases and J by 1 base, with 15 bases between. The CDR3 has 17 residues. The sample is drawn from a study of identical twins. TCRdb independently ran MiXCR on the 5' RACE reads; one entry per CDR3 protein. The table records roughly 540,000 distinct CDR3 sequences, roughly 21% of them present only once. This same sample was also part of a study on T cells expressing NK-cell markers.

The TCR was taken from a woman younger than 35 in good health. Sequenced input: CD4+ T cells sorted from blood. V usage is TRBV18 and J usage is TRBJ1-4; D ambiguous. CDR3 DNA: TGTGCCAGCTCACCGATTACCCCAGTTGGAACTAATGAAAAACTGTTTTTT. This gives the protein CASSPITPVGTNEKLFF.